The present T cell receptor (beta chain) was sequenced within a study of T-cell memory formation after mild COVID-19. About the study: The two donors had largely donor-specific TCR clusters. Study-wide findings and caveats: For contracting clones, CD4+ ones sat mainly in CM and EM, CD8+ in EMRA. Pre-infection memory harbored some responding clones, suggesting cross-reactive memory joined. From day 15 to 85, contracting clones were balanced between CD4 and CD8, whereas later expanders leaned toward CD4+.

Each CDR3 protein is one row after TCRdb ran MiXCR on the 5' RACE reads. This sample has 250,000 to 300,000 distinct CDR3 sequences, with roughly 16% found just once. V gave up 4 bases and J gave up 10 bases; unmatched junction bases: 9. CDR3 length equals 15 residues. The germline V gene encodes CDR1 MRHNA and CDR2 SNTAGT. This clonotype was detected once. Its target is not known. The V and J genes are TRBV6-4 and TRBJ2-1; 11 positions agree with TRBD2. Sequenced input: PBMCs or a T cell subset sorted from them (not recorded which). The TCR comes from a man aged 18-30 years who had mild COVID-19 (a few samples of this study predate the infection). Cell type and time point are not known. As DNA, the CDR3 is TGTGCCAGCAGTGGAACTAGCGGGGGTAACGAGGAGCAGTTCTTC. Its protein product is CASSGTSGGNEEQFF.